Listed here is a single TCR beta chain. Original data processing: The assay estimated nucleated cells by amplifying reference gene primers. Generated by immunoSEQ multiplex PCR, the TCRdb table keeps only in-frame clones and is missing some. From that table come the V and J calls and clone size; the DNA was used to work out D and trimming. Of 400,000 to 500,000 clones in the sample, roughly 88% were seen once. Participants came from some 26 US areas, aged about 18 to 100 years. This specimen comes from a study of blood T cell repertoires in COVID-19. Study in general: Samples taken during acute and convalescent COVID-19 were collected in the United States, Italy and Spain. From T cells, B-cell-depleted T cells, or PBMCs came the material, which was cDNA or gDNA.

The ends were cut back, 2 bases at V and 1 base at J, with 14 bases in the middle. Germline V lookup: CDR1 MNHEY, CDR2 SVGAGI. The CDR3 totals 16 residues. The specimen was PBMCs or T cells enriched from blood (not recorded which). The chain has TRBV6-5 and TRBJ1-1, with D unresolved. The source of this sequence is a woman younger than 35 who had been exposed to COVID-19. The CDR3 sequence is CASSYGLVFGNTEAFF. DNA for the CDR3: TGTGCCAGCAGTTACGGACTCGTATTTGGGAACACTGAAGCTTTCTTT.